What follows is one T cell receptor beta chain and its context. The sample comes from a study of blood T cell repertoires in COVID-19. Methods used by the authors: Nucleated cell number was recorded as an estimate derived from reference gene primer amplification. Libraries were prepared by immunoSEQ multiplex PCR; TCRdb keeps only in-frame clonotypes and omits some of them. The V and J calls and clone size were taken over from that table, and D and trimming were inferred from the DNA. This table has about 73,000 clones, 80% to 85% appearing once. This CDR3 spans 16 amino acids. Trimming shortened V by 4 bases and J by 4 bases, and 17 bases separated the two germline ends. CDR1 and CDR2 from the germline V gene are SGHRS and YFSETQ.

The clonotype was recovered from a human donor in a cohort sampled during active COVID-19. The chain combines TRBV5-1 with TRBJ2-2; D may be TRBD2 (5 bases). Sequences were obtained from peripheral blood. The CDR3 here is CASSADSPSGTGELFF. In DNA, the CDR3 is TGCGCCAGCAGCGCGGACTCCCCGTCAGGCACCGGGGAGCTGTTTTTT.